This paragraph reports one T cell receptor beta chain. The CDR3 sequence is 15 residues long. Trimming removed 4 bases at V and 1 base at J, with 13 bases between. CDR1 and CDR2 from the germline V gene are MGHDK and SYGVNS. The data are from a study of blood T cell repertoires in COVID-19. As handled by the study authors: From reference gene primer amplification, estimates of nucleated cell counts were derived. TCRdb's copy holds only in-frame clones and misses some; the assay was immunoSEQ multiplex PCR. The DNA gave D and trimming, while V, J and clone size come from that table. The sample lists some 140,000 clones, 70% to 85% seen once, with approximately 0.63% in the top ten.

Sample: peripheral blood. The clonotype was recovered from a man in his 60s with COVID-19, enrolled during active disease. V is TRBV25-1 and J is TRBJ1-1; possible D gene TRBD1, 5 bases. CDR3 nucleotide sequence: TGTGCCAGCAGTGTCACAGGAGAAAGGAACACTGAAGCTTTCTTT. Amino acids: CASSVTGERNTEAFF.